This entry is about one T cell receptor beta chain. Its cognate antigen is unknown. The junction departs from the called germline gene at one end, perhaps through a read error. This sample was taken from a study of blood T cells in healthy people across ages. Study conclusions and caveats: Roughly linear age-related decline in beta diversity appeared, significant by age 40. Not knowing donor CMV status may have confounded expanded clonotype changes.

Per sample, at least 6 micrograms of total RNA were extracted. The V gene's germline CDR1 is MNHEY and CDR2 SMNVEV (reference sequence). The CDR3 is 12 residues long. Primed by a sample-barcoded 5' primer and a J-beta primer mix, a second PCR proceeded for roughly 7 to 12 cycles. TCRdb recomputed calls from the 5' RACE reads with MiXCR, one row per CDR3 protein. The table lists 1.6 million or so distinct CDR3 sequences, 30% to 40% of them singletons. Source material: blood. V gene TRBV27 combines with J gene TRBJ2-1, with a possible D match to TRBD1 (6 bases). The sequence came from a woman younger than 45 in good health. CDR3 nucleotides: TGTGCCTGCAGTACAGGGTATATTGAGCAGTTCTTC. Translation: CACSTGYIEQFF.